The 20 T cell receptor beta chains below were found in one sample sequenced in a study of tumor-infiltrating lymphocytes in primary liver carcinoma. From 500 ng of total RNA, TCR beta-specific cDNA was reverse-transcribed using a constant-region primer. Libraries for TCR beta were built through three nested multiplex PCR rounds, which together made up a slightly modified ARM-PCR procedure. The first two PCR rounds, roughly 9 cycles each, used TRBV1-TRBV30 forward primers and a C-beta reverse primer. TCRdb analysed the multiplex PCR reads with MiXCR anew, one entry per CDR3 protein. The sample includes some 21,000 distinct CDR3 sequences, about three quarters of them seen just once. Unsorted bulk tissue, about 19-30 mg of it, served as the source for co-extraction of RNA and DNA. Sequenced material: liver tumor tissue from sampling region 1. Subset noted: tumor region T1, superior pole. The receptors shown here come from a woman in her twenties or thirties with primary liver carcinoma and hepatitis B virus infection.

In this sample, this clonotype turned up once. The junction differs from germline at one of its ends, possibly a read error. V gene TRBV6-5 combines with J gene TRBJ1-2, with D perhaps TRBD1 (6 bases). The germline V gene encodes CDR1 MNHEY and CDR2 SVGAGI. The CDR3 extends over 16 amino acids. The chain's CDR3 is CASRGAVGSPNYGYIF. In nucleotides, the CDR3 is TGTGCCAGCAGGGGGGCGGTTGGAAGTCCTAACTATGGCTACATCTTC.

Turning to this clonotype: No conserved phenylalanine or tryptophan ends this CDR3, so it is likely a read error. The limits of the CDR3 on the DNA are not certain, so only TCRdb's listed CDR3 is given. The chain uses TRBV5-6 and TRBJ2-3. Looked up from germline, CDR1 is SGHDT and CDR2 is YYEEEE. The CDR3 comprises 13 residues, both ends counted. CDR3 protein: CASSSVSTDTHYS.

The chain has TRBV29-1 and TRBJ2-1, with D unresolved. Germline V CDR1 and CDR2: SQVTM, ANQGSEA. CDR3 length: 11 amino acids. Trimming cost V 4 bases and J 9 bases, with 10 bases left between them. CDR3 nucleotide sequence: TGCAGCGTTGCGCTAGATGCTGAGCAGTTCTTC. Translating it yields CSVALDAEQFF.

A word on this clonotype: At one boundary the junction diverges from the germline segment, which might be a read error. The chain carries TRBV5-4 and TRBJ2-3, with TRBD2 matching over 10 bases. The CDR3 spans 18 residues. Germline V lookup: CDR1 SGHNT, CDR2 YYREEE (reference sequence). The CDR3 region is CARSNPAASGSRADTQYF. In DNA, the CDR3 is TGCGCCAGGAGTAACCCGGCGGCTAGCGGGAGTCGGGCAGATACGCAGTATTTT.

This clonotype was detected many times. The V and J genes are TRBV3-1 and TRBJ2-6, with D unclear. Germline V CDR1 and CDR2: LGHDT, YNNKEL (reference sequence). The CDR3 loop spans 17 amino acids. The V end was cut by 0 bases, the J end by 0 bases, with 9 bases between. CDR3 nucleotide sequence: TGTGCCAGCAGCCAAGATGGCGGTTACTCTGGGGCCAACGTCCTGACTTTC. Translating it yields CASSQDGGYSGANVLTF.

As concerns this clonotype: One end of the junction varies from germline; a read error may be responsible. The CDR3 coding sequence is TGTACCAGCAGCGCTCGGGACAGGGGGCGCAAGTGGTCGAGTAACACTGAACCTTTCTTT. This gives the protein CTSSARDRGRKWSSNTEPFF. The rearrangement uses TRBV11-2 and TRBJ1-1; 12 bases align to TRBD1. In germline, CDR1 is SGHAT, CDR2 FQNNGV. This CDR3 spans 20 amino acids.

The sample holds one count of this clonotype. The chain combines TRBV5-1 with TRBJ2-2; D is tentatively TRBD1 or TRBD2 (5 bases each). This CDR3 has 16 residues. Trimming removed 0 bases at V and 0 bases at J, with 9 bases between. CDR1 SGHRS and CDR2 YFSETQ come from the germline V gene. In nucleotides, the CDR3 is TGCGCCAGCAGCTTGGGGCAGGGAGCGAACACCGGGGAGCTGTTTTTT. Protein: CASSLGQGANTGELFF.

The J gene is TRBJ2-7, the V gene TRBV11-2; TRBD2 agrees at 8 bases. There are 13 residues in the CDR3. Germline lookup yields CDR1 SGHAT and CDR2 FQNNGV. V gave up 8 bases and J gave up 5 bases; unmatched junction bases: 8. CDR3 coding DNA: TGTGCCAGCGAGATAGCGGGGAACCACGAGCAGTACTTC. This codes for CASEIAGNHEQYF. The complete variable domain, with remaining parts taken from reference TRBV11-2 and TRBJ2-7, reads EAGVAQSPRYKIIEKRQSVAFWCNPISGHATLYWYQQILGQGPKLLIQFQNNGVVDDSQLPKDRFSAERLKGVDSTLKIQPAKLEDSAVYLCASEIAGNHEQYFGPGTRLTVT.

This clonotype was seen just once. One junction end does not reproduce the germline sequence, and a read error may be involved. The chain carries TRBV11-2 and TRBJ1-1, with a tentative D call TRBD1 (5 bases). This CDR3 is built from 16 residues. CDR1 SGHAT and CDR2 FQNNGV come from the germline V gene. CDR3 region: CTSSRPRGRANTEAFF. CDR3 bases: TGTACCAGCAGTCGCCCACGGGGACGGGCGAACACTGAAGCTTTCTTT.

Comments on this clonotype: A read error may account for a junction end that differs from germline. CDR3 DNA sequence: TGCGCCAGCAGCTTGTGCCAGAGCTCCTACAATGAACAGTTCTTC. Protein product: CASSLCQSSYNEQFF. J is TRBJ2-1 and V is TRBV5-1; D not resolved. Germline CDR1 is SGHRS and CDR2 is YFSETQ. The CDR3 is 15 amino acids. Full variable domain (outside the CDR3, taken from reference TRBV5-1 and TRBJ2-1): KAGVTQTPRYLIKTRGQQVTLSCSPISGHRSVSWYQQTPGQGLQFLFEYFSETQRNKGNFPGRFSGRQFSNSRSEMNVSTLELGDSALYLCASSLCQSSYNEQFFGPGTRLTVL.

This clonotype was recorded only once. Germline is not matched at one junction end, which may reflect a read error. V usage is TRBV5-5 and J usage is TRBJ1-6, with unresolved D. Germline-derived CDR1 and CDR2 are SGHKS and YYEKEE (reference sequence). This CDR3 has 14 amino acids. CDR3 nucleotide sequence: TGTGCCAACAGCTTGGACGTCAGCAATTCACCCCTCCAATTT. It encodes CANSLDVSNSPLQF.

The chain has TRBV11-2 and TRBJ2-1, with TRBD2 identical over 8 bases. The CDR3 runs 16 residues. CDR1 SGHAT and CDR2 FQNNGV come from the germline V gene. V trimming: 5 bases; J trimming: 15 bases; junction bases outside the gene matches: 21. CDR3 in DNA: TGTGCCAGCAGCCTAGGACGAGCGGGAGATCGTTATGACCGGTTCTTC. Amino acid sequence: CASSLGRAGDRYDRFF. Combining the CDR3 with reference TRBV11-2 and TRBJ2-1 gives the whole variable domain EAGVAQSPRYKIIEKRQSVAFWCNPISGHATLYWYQQILGQGPKLLIQFQNNGVVDDSQLPKDRFSAERLKGVDSTLKIQPAKLEDSAVYLCASSLGRAGDRYDRFFGPGTRLTVL.

About this clonotype: One end of the junction is discordant with germline, which a read error may explain. The chain recombines TRBV29-1 with TRBJ2-1, with 7 positions matching TRBD1. Germline V CDR1 and CDR2: SQVTM, ANQGSEA. This CDR3 is built from 13 residues. CDR3 amino acids: CSTGRQGTNVQSF. Here the CDR3 DNA reads TGCAGCACCGGAAGACAGGGAACCAATGTGCAGTCCTTC.

With respect to this clonotype: A much larger clone is a single base away; this may be a read error. This chain joins TRBV24-1 and TRBJ2-1; D is possibly TRBD1 (5 bases). The CDR3 loop spans 13 amino acids. The V end was cut by 10 bases, the J end by 5 bases, with 14 bases between. Looked up from germline, CDR1 is KGHDR and CDR2 is SFDVKD. CDR3 sequence (DNA): TGTGCCACACATGGACATCCCGACAATGAGCAGTTCTTC. This sequence encodes CATHGHPDNEQFF.

This clonotype occurred once. Possible read error: a much larger clone is one base away. The chain employs TRBV11-2 and TRBJ2-3; 8 bases are a match to TRBD2. The length of the CDR3 is 15 residues. Germline V gene sequence: CDR1 SGHAT, CDR2 FQNNGV. The V and J ends lost 5 bases and 5 bases, in that order; junction bases with no gene match: 9. CDR3 protein: CASSANGRAIDTQYF. The CDR3 nucleotides are TGTGCCAGCAGCGCTAACGGGAGGGCCATAGATACGCAGTATTTT.

A remark on this clonotype: One end of the junction is discordant with germline, which a read error may explain. The rearrangement uses TRBV4-3 and TRBJ2-1, with D possibly TRBD2 on 6 matching bases. From germline, CDR1 is LGHNA and CDR2 YSLEER. The CDR3 runs to 16 residues. The CDR3 DNA reads as TGCGCCAACAGCCAAGGTGCGGGATGCTCCTACAATGAGCAGTTCTTC. Translating gives CANSQGAGCSYNEQFF.

This clonotype occurred once. A junction end diverges from the germline sequence, so it may reflect a read error. The gene calls are TRBV13 and TRBJ2-1, with D possibly being TRBD2 (6 bases). In germline, CDR1 is PRHDT, CDR2 FYEKMQ (reference sequence). The length of the CDR3 is 16 residues. CDR3 sequence reads: CAISLVTSGAYNEQFF. CDR3 nucleotides: TGTGCCATCAGCCTCGTGACTAGTGGGGCATACAATGAGCAGTTCTTC.

V and J are TRBV5-6 and TRBJ1-1; maybe TRBD1 (5 bases). Trimming took off 5 bases at V and 10 bases at J, with 18 bases between the two ends. The germline V gene has CDR1 SGHDT and CDR2 YYEEEE. This CDR3 is 13 amino acids long. This CDR3 is CASSFCGRRGAFF. Written as DNA, the CDR3 is TGTGCCAGCAGTTTTTGTGGCCGTAGGGGAGCTTTCTTT.

Concerning this clonotype: The CDR3 ends on some other residue instead of the conserved phenylalanine or tryptophan, so this is likely a read error. The genes are TRBV11-1 and TRBJ2-5; no reliable D call. The CDR3 spans 14 residues. Looked up from germline, CDR1 is SGHAT and CDR2 is FQDESV (reference sequence). CDR3 nucleotides: TGTGCCAGCAGCTTAGCAGGACGCGAAGAGAGCCAGTACTAC. Translation gives CASSLAGREESQYY.

This clonotype was recorded once. The J gene is TRBJ1-1, the V gene TRBV6-6, with D hard to call. Germline CDR1 is MNHNY and CDR2 is SVGAGI (reference sequence). CDR3 size: 13 residues. Between the trimmed V and J ends, which lost 11 bases and 0 bases, there was a span of 13 bases. CDR3 residues: CAGNGPVNTEAFF. DNA of the CDR3: TGTGCCGGCAATGGACCTGTGAACACTGAAGCTTTCTTT.